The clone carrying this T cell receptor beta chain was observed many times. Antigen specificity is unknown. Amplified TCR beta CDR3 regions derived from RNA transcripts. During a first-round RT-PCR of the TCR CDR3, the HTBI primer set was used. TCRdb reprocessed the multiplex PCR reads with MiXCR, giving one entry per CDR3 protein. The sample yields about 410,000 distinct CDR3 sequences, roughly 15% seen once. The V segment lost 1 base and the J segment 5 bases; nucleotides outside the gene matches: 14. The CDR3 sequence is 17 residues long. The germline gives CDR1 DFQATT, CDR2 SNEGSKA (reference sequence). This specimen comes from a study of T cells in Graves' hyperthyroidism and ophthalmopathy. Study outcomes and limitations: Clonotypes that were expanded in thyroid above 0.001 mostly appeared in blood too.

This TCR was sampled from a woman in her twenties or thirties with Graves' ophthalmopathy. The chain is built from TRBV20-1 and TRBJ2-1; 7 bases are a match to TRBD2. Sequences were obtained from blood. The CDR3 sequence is CSARGWGGVKVNNEQFF. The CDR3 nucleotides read TGCAGTGCTAGAGGGTGGGGGGGGGTCAAGGTTAACAATGAGCAGTTCTTC.